The 23 T cell receptor beta chains in this list originate from one sample, sequenced in a study of OX40 agonist ivuxolimab in advanced cancers. This table comes from immunoSEQ multiplex PCR, and its TCRdb copy is limited to in-frame clones, with some not included. The sample includes approximately 69,000 clones, 80% to 95% of them seen just once. Sequencing used CD4+ or CD8+ T cells sorted from blood, obtained in a trial of the OX40 agonist ivuxolimab. These receptors came from an adult with an advanced solid tumor such as melanoma, head and neck, liver or kidney cancer.

The chain couples TRBV4-1 to TRBJ2-1; 13 bases line up with TRBD2. The CDR3 totals 16 residues. Germline CDR1 reads MGHRA; CDR2 reads YSYEKL. V trimming: 5 bases; J trimming: 6 bases; junction bases outside the gene matches: 7. The DNA for the CDR3 is TGCGCCAGCAGCGGACGACTAGCGGGAGGCACCAATGAGCAGTTCTTC. This translates into CASSGRLAGGTNEQFF.

CDR3 sequence (DNA): TGTGCCAGCAGCTTAGATCTGAGTGAAGCTTTCTTT. The encoded protein is CASSLDLSEAFF. The genes are TRBV7-6 and TRBJ1-1; D call uncertain. CDR1 SGHVS and CDR2 FNYEAQ come from the germline V gene. The germline V and J ends were trimmed by 1 base and 7 bases, with 7 bases remaining between them. This CDR3 comprises 12 residues.

The chain couples TRBV7-8 to TRBJ1-1; D is possibly TRBD1 (5 bases). Germline V gene data show CDR1 as SGHVS and CDR2 as FQNEAQ. V was shortened by 3 bases and J by 2 bases, with 13 bases between the two germline ends. This CDR3 is built from 15 residues. CDR3 in amino acids: CASSFSAGLNTEAFF. As DNA, the CDR3 is TGTGCCAGCAGCTTTAGTGCAGGGTTAAACACTGAAGCTTTCTTT.

J is TRBJ2-2 and V is TRBV28, with 7 bases aligning to TRBD1. Germline V gene sequence: CDR1 MDHEN, CDR2 SYDVKM. The CDR3 covers 15 residues. V trimming: 6 bases; J trimming: 4 bases; junction bases outside the gene matches: 8. CDR3 in amino acids: CASSPRGPRTGELFF. The CDR3 DNA follows: TGTGCCAGCAGCCCAAGGGGGCCTCGCACCGGGGAGCTGTTTTTT.

This chain connects TRBV6-1 to TRBJ2-1; 10 nucleotides align to TRBD2. With V trimmed by 7 bases and J by 4 bases, 1 base remained unmatched. The CDR3 length is 13 residues. The germline V gene encodes CDR1 MNHNS and CDR2 SASEGT. The CDR3: CASMGLAYNEQFF. The CDR3 DNA is TGTGCCAGCATGGGACTAGCGTACAATGAGCAGTTCTTC.

The chain employs TRBV2 and TRBJ1-5; weak D call: TRBD1 (5 bases). Trimming cost V 6 bases and J 7 bases, with 22 bases left between them. CDR1 and CDR2 from the germline V gene are SNHLY and FYNNEI. The CDR3 has 16 residues. The CDR3: CASRGLDSNQGQPQHF. In DNA, the CDR3 is TGTGCCAGCAGGGGACTAGACAGCAATCAAGGGCAGCCCCAGCATTTT.

The chain combines TRBV6-1 with TRBJ2-1; 10 bases fit TRBD1. Germline assignment: CDR1 MNHNS and CDR2 SASEGT. V shed 3 bases, J shed 3 bases, and the junction held 5 bases outside the gene matches. There are 16 residues in the CDR3. CDR3 nucleotides: TGTGCCAGCAGTGACAGACAGGGGGCTAACTACAATGAGCAGTTCTTC. Its protein is CASSDRQGANYNEQFF.

CDR3 nucleotide sequence: TGTGCCAGCAGCCAAGTTCGTGCGGGGAGCTCCTACAATGAGCAGTTCTTC. It encodes CASSQVRAGSSYNEQFF. The V and J genes are TRBV14 and TRBJ2-1; possibly TRBD2 for D (6 bases). V was shortened by 1 base and J by 0 bases, with 13 bases between the two germline ends. Per germline, CDR1 SGHDN and CDR2 FVKESK. CDR3 length: 17 amino acids.

This chain uses TRBV5-1 with TRBJ2-3, with 7 bases fitting TRBD1. Germline assignment: CDR1 SGHRS and CDR2 YFSETQ. The CDR3 covers 15 residues. The trim removed 0 bases at V and 1 base at J, leaving 2 bases unmatched. The CDR3 coding sequence is TGCGCCAGCAGCTTGGGGGACAGAGGCACAGATACGCAGTATTTT. This sequence encodes CASSLGDRGTDTQYF.

This clone showed up just once. The chain combines TRBV9 with TRBJ1-2, with D possibly matching TRBD1 (6 bases). In germline, CDR1 is SGDLS, CDR2 YYNGEE. V dropped 3 bases and J dropped 2 bases, with 14 bases sitting between them. This CDR3 region has 15 residues. In DNA form, the CDR3 reads TGTGCCAGCAGCGCCCAGGGGATCTACAACTATGGCTACACCTTC. Residues: CASSAQGIYNYGYTF. Drawing the rest from reference TRBV9 and TRBJ1-2, the complete variable domain is DSGVTQTPKHLITATGQRVTLRCSPRSGDLSVYWYQQSLDQGLQFLIQYYNGEERAKGNILERFSAQQFPDLHSELNLSSLELGDSALYFCASSAQGIYNYGYTFGSGTRLTVV.

The count of this clone is one. The J gene is TRBJ1-5, the V gene TRBV29-1, with 8 bases lining up with TRBD1. With V trimmed by 6 bases and J by 6 bases, 10 bases remained unmatched. The CDR3 totals 14 residues. In germline, CDR1 is SQVTM, CDR2 ANQGSEA. CDR3 coding DNA: TGCAGCGTAGTCACCGGGACAGGCACTCAGCCCCAGCATTTT. Translating gives CSVVTGTGTQPQHF. Full variable domain (rest looked up from reference TRBV29-1 and TRBJ1-5): SAVISQKPSRDICQRGTSLTIQCQVDSQVTMMFWYRQQPGQSLTLIATANQGSEATYESGFVIDKFPISRPNLTFSTLTVSNMSPEDSSIYLCSVVTGTGTQPQHFGDGTRLSIL.

V is TRBV10-1 and J is TRBJ1-1; D remains ambiguous. The CDR3 is 15 residues long. CDR1 is WNHNN, CDR2 SYGVQD, per germline (reference sequence). V was shortened by 0 bases and J by 0 bases, with 8 bases between the two germline ends. The CDR3 DNA reads TGCGCCAGCAGTGAGTCGGGCCGTTTGAACACTGAAGCTTTCTTT. This gives the protein CASSESGRLNTEAFF.

This clone was found once. The chain is built from TRBV7-2 and TRBJ2-4, with a tentative D call TRBD2 (7 bases). The ends were cut back, 4 bases at V and 1 base at J, with 17 bases in the middle. Germline V CDR1 and CDR2: SGHTA, FQGNSA. The CDR3 runs 17 residues. The CDR3 DNA sequence: TGTGCCAGCAGCTCCAGGGGAGGGACCCAGGCCAAAAACATTCAGTACTTC. Residues: CASSSRGGTQAKNIQYF.

This clone has just one count. The chain links TRBV29-1 to TRBJ1-3, with D possibly being TRBD1 (6 bases). This CDR3 is 13 amino acids long. V was cut by 8 bases and J by 0 bases, with 11 bases left in between. From germline, CDR1 is SQVTM and CDR2 ANQGSEA. This chain's CDR3 is CSITGPSGNTIYF. DNA of the CDR3: TGCAGCATTACAGGGCCCTCTGGAAACACCATATATTTT.

V and J are TRBV11-1 and TRBJ2-7; the D gene is possibly TRBD2 (5 bases). Trimming stripped 5 bases from V and 3 bases from J, with 14 bases between. Looked up from germline, CDR1 is SGHAT and CDR2 is FQDESV (reference sequence). The CDR3 sequence is 14 residues long. The CDR3 is CASSRGVGLYEQYF. In nucleotides, the CDR3 is TGTGCCAGCAGCCGGGGAGTGGGTCTCTACGAGCAGTACTTC.

This clone was counted only a few times. The V and J genes are TRBV6-6 and TRBJ2-7, with D tentatively TRBD1 or TRBD2 (5 bases each). This CDR3 contains 15 residues. The germline V gene has CDR1 MNHNY and CDR2 SVGAGI (reference sequence). V lost 6 bases, J lost 4 bases, and 19 bases lay in between. CDR3 region: CASSLTGTPPYEQYF. CDR3 sequence (DNA): TGTGCCAGCAGCCTTACCGGGACCCCTCCTTACGAGCAGTACTTC.

The chain employs TRBV6-1 and TRBJ2-7; 13 bases map to TRBD2. The CDR3 contains 16 residues. Germline values: CDR1 MNHNS, CDR2 SASEGT. The V segment lost 6 bases and the J segment 7 bases; nucleotides outside the gene matches: 12. The CDR3 nucleotides are TGTGCCAGCAGCGAACGGACTAGCGGGAGCCTTGGTGAGCAGTACTTC. It translates to CASSERTSGSLGEQYF.

The chain combines TRBV5-4 with TRBJ1-1, with D possibly matching TRBD1 (6 bases). The CDR3 runs 13 residues. Per germline, CDR1 SGHNT and CDR2 YYREEE (reference sequence). V was trimmed by 0 bases and J by 5 bases, leaving 8 bases between them. In nucleotides, the CDR3 is TGTGCCAGCAGCTTGGACAGGGTAACTGAAGCTTTCTTT. Translating it yields CASSLDRVTEAFF.

The rearrangement uses TRBV7-8 and TRBJ1-5, with TRBD1 matching over 7 bases. With V trimmed by 5 bases and J by 0 bases, 10 bases remained unmatched. Per germline, CDR1 SGHVS and CDR2 FQNEAQ. The CDR3 sequence is 17 residues long. This CDR3 reads CASSGSGTESSNQPQHF. The CDR3 DNA reads TGTGCCAGCAGCGGATCCGGGACAGAATCTAGCAATCAGCCCCAGCATTTT. The whole variable domain, filled in from reference TRBV7-8 and TRBJ1-5, reads GAGVSQSPRYKVAKRGQDVALRCDPISGHVSLFWYQQALGQGPEFLTYFQNEAQLDKSGLPSDRFFAERPEGSVSTLKIQRTQQEDSAVYLCASSGSGTESSNQPQHFGDGTRLSIL.

The chain is built from TRBV18 and TRBJ2-2; D gene unclear. In germline, CDR1 is KGHSH, CDR2 LQKENI. The CDR3 runs 15 residues. V lost 0 bases, J lost 2 bases, and 7 bases lay in between. The CDR3 here is CASSPPRVNTGELFF. The DNA of the CDR3 is TGTGCCAGCTCACCACCGCGCGTAAACACCGGGGAGCTGTTTTTT.

The CDR3 reads CASSGGAGKADTQYF. The CDR3, as DNA: TGTGCCAGCAGTGGTGGGGCGGGGAAGGCAGATACGCAGTATTTT. The chain combines TRBV2 with TRBJ2-3, with D possibly TRBD2 on 6 matching bases. Germline-derived CDR1 and CDR2 are SNHLY and FYNNEI. The CDR3 extends over 15 amino acids. Trimming shortened V by 4 bases and J by 4 bases, and 15 bases separated the two germline ends.

This rearrangement joins TRBV6-1 to TRBJ2-1; 8 bases are shared with TRBD1. CDR3 length: 15 amino acids. Per the germline V gene, CDR1 is MNHNS and CDR2 is SASEGT. V shed 2 bases, J shed 5 bases, and the junction held 5 bases outside the gene matches. The CDR3 region is CASSEPRQGHNEQFF. The CDR3 DNA is TGTGCCAGCAGTGAACCGAGACAGGGGCACAATGAGCAGTTCTTC.

The chain has TRBV5-4 and TRBJ2-2; TRBD2 matches 11 bases. CDR3 length equals 16 residues. From germline, CDR1 is SGHNT and CDR2 YYREEE (reference sequence). The ends lost 0 bases at V and 5 bases at J; junction bases unmatched: 3. CDR3 protein: CASSLVAGGWTGELFF. CDR3 nucleotides: TGTGCCAGCAGCTTGGTAGCGGGAGGGTGGACCGGGGAGCTGTTTTTT.